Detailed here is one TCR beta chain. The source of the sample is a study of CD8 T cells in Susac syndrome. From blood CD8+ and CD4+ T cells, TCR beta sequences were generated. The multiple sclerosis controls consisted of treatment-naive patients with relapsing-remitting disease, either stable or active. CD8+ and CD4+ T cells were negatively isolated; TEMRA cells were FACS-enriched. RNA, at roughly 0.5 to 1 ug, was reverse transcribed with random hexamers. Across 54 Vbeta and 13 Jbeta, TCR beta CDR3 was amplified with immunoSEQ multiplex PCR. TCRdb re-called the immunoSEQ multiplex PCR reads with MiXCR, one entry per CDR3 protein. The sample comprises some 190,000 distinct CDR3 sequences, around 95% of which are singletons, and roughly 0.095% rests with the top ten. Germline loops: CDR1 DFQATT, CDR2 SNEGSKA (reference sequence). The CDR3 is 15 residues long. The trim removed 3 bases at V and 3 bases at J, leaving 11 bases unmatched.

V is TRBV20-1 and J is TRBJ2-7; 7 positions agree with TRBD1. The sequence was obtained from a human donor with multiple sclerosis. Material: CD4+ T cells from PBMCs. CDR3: CSARSPGQLLYEQYF. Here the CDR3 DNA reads TGCAGTGCTAGGTCCCCGGGACAGCTCCTCTACGAGCAGTACTTC.